This paragraph reports one T cell receptor beta chain. Its antigen is unknown. The sample is drawn from a study of cytomegalovirus exposure and HLA in healthy donors. At the level of the study: About 80 million unique TCRs from HLA-typed donors made up an early data release.

Study results and limitations: Across donors, sequencing depth was assumed by presence/absence analyses to be roughly uniform. Researchers catalogued about 150 TCR beta chains as cytomegalovirus-associated.

The PCR contained 60 Vbeta and 13 Jbeta primers. Profiling relied on immunoSEQ multiplex PCR, and the TCRdb table lists in-frame clones only, not all of them. The sample is made up of about 130,000 clones, and the top ten hold over 1.5% of it. With 8 bases clipped from V and 0 bases from J, the junction kept 10 bases outside the gene matches. In germline, CDR1 is SGHTA, CDR2 FQGNSA. The CDR3 has 18 amino acids. Each donor was nominally healthy when sampled (though unrecorded immune exposures were likely). This receptor was obtained from a man younger than 35 in good health and CMV-seronegative. The sample comprised PBMCs. This chain connects TRBV7-2 to TRBJ2-6; the match to TRBD1 covers 10 bases. CDR3 protein: CASRIWTGGSSGANVLTF. In DNA form, the CDR3 reads TGTGCCAGCCGCATTTGGACAGGGGGGTCCTCTGGGGCCAACGTCCTGACTTTC.